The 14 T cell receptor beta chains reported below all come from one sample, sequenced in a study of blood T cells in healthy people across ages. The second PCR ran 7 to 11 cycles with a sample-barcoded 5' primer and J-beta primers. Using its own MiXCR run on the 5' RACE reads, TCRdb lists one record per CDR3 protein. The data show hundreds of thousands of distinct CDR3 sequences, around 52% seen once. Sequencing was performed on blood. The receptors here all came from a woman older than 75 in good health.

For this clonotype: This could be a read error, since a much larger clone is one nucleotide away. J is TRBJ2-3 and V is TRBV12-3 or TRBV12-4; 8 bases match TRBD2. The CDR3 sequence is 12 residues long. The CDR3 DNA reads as TGTGCCAGCAATCCTACTAGCGGCGAGACGCATTTT. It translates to CASNPTSGETHF.

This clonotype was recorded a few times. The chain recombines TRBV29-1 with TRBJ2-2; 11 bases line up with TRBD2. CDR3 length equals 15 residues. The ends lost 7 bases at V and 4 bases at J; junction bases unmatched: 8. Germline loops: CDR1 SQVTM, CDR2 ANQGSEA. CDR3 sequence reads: CSALHGTSGTGELFF. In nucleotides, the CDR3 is TGCAGCGCCCTTCATGGGACTAGCGGCACCGGGGAGCTGTTTTTT.

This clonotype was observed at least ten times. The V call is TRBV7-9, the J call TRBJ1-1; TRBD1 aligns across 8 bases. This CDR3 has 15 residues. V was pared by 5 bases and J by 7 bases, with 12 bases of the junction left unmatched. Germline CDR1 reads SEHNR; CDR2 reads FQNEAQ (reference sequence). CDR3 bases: TGTGCCAGCAGCAGGGCGACAGGGGCGAATATTGAAGCTTTCTTT. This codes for CASSRATGANIEAFF.

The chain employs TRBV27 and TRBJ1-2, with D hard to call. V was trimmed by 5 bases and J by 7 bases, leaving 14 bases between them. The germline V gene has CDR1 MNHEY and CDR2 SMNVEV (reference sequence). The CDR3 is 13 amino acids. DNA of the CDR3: TGTGCCAGCAGTGGAAGTCAGACCTGTGGCTACACCTTC. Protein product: CASSGSQTCGYTF.

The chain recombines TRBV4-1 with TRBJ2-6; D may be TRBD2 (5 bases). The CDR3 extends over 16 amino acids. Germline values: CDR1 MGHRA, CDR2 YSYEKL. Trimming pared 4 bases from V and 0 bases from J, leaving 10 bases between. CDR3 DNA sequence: TGCGCCAGCAGCCCAGCGAGGGCCTCTGGGGCCAACGTCCTGACTTTC. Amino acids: CASSPARASGANVLTF.

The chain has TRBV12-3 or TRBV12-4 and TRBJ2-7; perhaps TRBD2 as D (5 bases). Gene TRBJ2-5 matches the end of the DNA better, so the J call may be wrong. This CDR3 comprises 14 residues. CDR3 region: CASSVEGGSGTQYF. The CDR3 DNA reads TGTGCCAGCAGTGTAGAGGGCGGGTCCGGGACCCAGTACTTC.

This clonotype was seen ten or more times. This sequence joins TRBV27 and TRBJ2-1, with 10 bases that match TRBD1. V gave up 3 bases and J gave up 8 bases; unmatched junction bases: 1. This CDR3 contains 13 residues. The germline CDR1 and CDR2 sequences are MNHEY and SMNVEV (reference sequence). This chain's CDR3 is CASSLGTGDEQFF. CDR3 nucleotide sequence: TGTGCCAGCAGTTTGGGGACAGGGGATGAGCAGTTCTTC.

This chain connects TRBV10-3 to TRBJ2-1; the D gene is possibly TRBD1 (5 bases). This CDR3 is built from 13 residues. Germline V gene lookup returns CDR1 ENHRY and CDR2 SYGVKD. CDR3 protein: CTVAAGLNNEQFF. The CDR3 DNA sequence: TGTACCGTCGCCGCAGGGCTAAACAATGAGCAGTTCTTC.

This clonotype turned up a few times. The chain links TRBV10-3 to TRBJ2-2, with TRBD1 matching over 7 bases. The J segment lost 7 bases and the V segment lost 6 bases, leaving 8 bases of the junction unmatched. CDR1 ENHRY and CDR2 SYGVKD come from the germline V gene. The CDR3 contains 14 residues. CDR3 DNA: TGTGCCATCAGCTCCACAGGGGAAAACGGGGAGCTGTTTTTT. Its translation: CAISSTGENGELFF.

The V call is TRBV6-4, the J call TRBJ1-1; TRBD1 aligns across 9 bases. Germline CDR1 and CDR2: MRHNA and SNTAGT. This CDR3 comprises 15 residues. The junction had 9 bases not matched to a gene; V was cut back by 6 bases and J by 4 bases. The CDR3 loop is CASSVNSDRGTEAFF. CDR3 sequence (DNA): TGTGCCAGCAGCGTAAATTCGGACAGGGGCACTGAAGCTTTCTTT.

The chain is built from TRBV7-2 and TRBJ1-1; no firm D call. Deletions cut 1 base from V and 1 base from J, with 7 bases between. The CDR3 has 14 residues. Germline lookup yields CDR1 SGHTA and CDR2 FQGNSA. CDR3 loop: CASSLVQWNTEAFF. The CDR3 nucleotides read TGTGCCAGCAGCTTAGTACAATGGAACACTGAAGCTTTCTTT.

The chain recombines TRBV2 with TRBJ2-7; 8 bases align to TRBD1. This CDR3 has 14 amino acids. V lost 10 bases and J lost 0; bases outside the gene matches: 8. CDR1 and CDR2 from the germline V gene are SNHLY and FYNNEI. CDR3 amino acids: CATGQGLYSYEQYF. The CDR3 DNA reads TGTGCCACCGGACAGGGACTTTACTCCTACGAGCAGTACTTC. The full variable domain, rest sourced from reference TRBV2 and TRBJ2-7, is EPEVTQTPSHQVTQMGQEVILRCVPISNHLYFYWYRQILGQKVEFLVSFYNNEISEKSEIFDDQFSVERPDGSNFTLKIRSTKLEDSAMYFCATGQGLYSYEQYFGPGTRLTVT.

The CDR3 DNA sequence: TGTGCCAGCAGTTACGGGTTCGAGACCCAGTACTTC. Translating gives CASSYGFETQYF. The chain is built from TRBV6-6 and TRBJ2-5; D is unclear. Trimming took off 2 bases at V and 5 bases at J, with 6 bases between the two ends. This CDR3 is built from 12 residues. The germline V gene encodes CDR1 MNHNY and CDR2 SVGAGI (reference sequence).

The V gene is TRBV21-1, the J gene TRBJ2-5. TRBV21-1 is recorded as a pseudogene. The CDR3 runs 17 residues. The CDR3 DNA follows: TGTGCCAGCACCTACTTCGGGGAACAGACCCACCAAGAGACCCAGTACTTC. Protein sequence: CASTYFGEQTHQETQYF.